This note documents a single T cell receptor (beta chain) sequence. Its antigen has not been determined. Base qualities are not provided; no much larger clone lies one nucleotide away. Libraries were prepared through the immunoSEQ multiplex PCR assay. Imported from immuneACCESS, the table was reduced by TCRdb to in-frame sequences with V and J called. These copies leave out some clones; in studies compared against another copy, an unresolved V gene accounts for under half, and the cause of the remainder is not known. Recorded for this sample are under 95,000 clones; about 95% of them occurred a single time. The ten largest account for around 0.25% of the sample. The V and J ends are trimmed by 4 bases and 0 bases, leaving 16 bases between them. CDR1 and CDR2, per the germline V gene (reference sequence), are MNHEY and SMNVEV. The CDR3 measures 17 amino acids from cysteine to phenylalanine. Only the CDR3 DNA is retained, 51 bases long and in frame from the first base.

This entry is derived from a study of technical replicates of blood from four donors (dated by TCRdb to between 2016 and 2019). The chain is encoded by TRBV27 joined to TRBJ1-5, with a weak D call of TRBD1 (5 bases match). The sequence derives from a human donor in good health. Sequencing input: T cells isolated from PBMCs. CDR3 protein: CASSYRDSKYSNQPQHF. Here is the DNA: TGTGCCAGCAGTTACCGCGACAGTAAATATAGCAATCAGCCCCAGCATTTT.